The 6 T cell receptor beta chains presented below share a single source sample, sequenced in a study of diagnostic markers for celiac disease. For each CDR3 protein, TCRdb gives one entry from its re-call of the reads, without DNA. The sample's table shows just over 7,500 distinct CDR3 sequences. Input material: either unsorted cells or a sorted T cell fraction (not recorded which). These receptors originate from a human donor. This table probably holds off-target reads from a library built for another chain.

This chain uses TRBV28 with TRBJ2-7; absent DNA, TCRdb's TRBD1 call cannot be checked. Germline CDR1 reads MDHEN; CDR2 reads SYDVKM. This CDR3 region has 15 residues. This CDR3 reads CASSLSLEGRDEQYF.

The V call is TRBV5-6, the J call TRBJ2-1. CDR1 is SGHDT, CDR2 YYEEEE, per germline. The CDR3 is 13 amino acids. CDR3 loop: CASSFLATDEQFF.

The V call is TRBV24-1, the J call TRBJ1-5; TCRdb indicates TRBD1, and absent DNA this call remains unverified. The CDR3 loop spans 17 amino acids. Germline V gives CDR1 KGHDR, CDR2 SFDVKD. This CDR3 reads CATSDSGDGTLNQPQHF.

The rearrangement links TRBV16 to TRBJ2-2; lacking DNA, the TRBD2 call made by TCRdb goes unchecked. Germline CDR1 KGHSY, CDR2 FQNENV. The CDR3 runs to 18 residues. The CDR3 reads CASSRNRDSQLLTGELFF.

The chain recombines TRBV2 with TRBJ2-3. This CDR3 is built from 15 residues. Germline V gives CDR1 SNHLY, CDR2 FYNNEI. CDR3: CASSEGISTTDTQYF.

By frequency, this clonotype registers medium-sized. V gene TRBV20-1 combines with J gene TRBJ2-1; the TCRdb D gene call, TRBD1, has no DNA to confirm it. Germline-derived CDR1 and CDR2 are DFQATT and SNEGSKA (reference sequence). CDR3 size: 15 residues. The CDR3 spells CSARAPGQWYNEQFF.